Sequencing of this T cell receptor beta chain was carried out in a study of PD-L1 blockade in urothelial cancer. Whole-study context: Counts from blood samples showed a median of about 140,000 T cells. Findings and caveats of the study: Patients who had durable benefit saw their tumor-associated blood clones expand more at 3 weeks.

Produced via immunoSEQ multiplex PCR; TCRdb's table is partial and in-frame only. The table includes over 15,000 clones, about 83% detected once. The CDR3 has 15 residues. Unmatched junction bases numbered 2, after V lost 2 bases and J lost 2 bases. Germline lookup yields CDR1 SGHTA and CDR2 FQGTGA. Comments on this clone: Its antigen is as yet unknown.

The sample's time point: peripheral blood 6 weeks after treatment start. Patients presented with locally advanced or metastatic urothelial carcinoma. This TCR came from a man aged 45-60 years with urothelial cancer. J is TRBJ2-1 and V is TRBV7-3, with TRBD2 identical over 8 bases. Here the sequenced sample was PBMCs, taken around atezolizumab (anti-PD-L1) treatment. The CDR3 here is CASSLAGGTYNEQFF. Written as DNA, the CDR3 is TGTGCCAGCAGCTTAGCGGGAGGAACCTACAATGAGCAGTTCTTC.